This T cell receptor (beta chain) was captured by sequencing in a study of identical twins. CDR1 and CDR2 (germline): LGHDT, YNNKEL (reference sequence). The V end lost 4 bases, the J end lost 0 bases, and 10 bases lay between the germline ends. The CDR3 totals 15 residues. This clonotype occurred a few times. TCRdb used MiXCR to reprocess the 5' RACE reads, holding one entry per CDR3 protein. The table shows 700,000 to 950,000 distinct CDR3 sequences, with about 12% occurring only once. In addition, the sample was reused for a study of yellow fever vaccine responses in identical twins.

Sequenced sample: PBMCs. The genes are TRBV3-1 and TRBJ1-5, with a tentative D call TRBD1 (6 bases). This receptor was taken from a woman aged 18-29 years in good health. The CDR3 DNA follows: TGTGCCAGCAGCCCGAACAGGGTTAGCAATCAGCCCCAGCATTTT. This gives the protein CASSPNRVSNQPQHF.